Below, 30 T cell receptor beta chains from the same sample are listed, as sequenced in a study of shared clonotypes between healthy human individuals. The assay was immunoSEQ multiplex PCR, and TCRdb's table has in-frame clones only and misses some. The sample yields about 1.1 million clones, around 77% seen once. Sequenced input: memory CD4+ T cells from PBMCs. As for subset: CD45RA-negative fraction. The receptors shown here come from a man aged 18 to 29 in good health. Some clones in this sample may be carry-over from other donors' samples.

This sequence joins TRBV7-3 and TRBJ1-1, with 10 bases aligning to TRBD1. The length of the CDR3 is 14 residues. Germline values: CDR1 SGHTA, CDR2 FQGTGA. Trimming at V came to 5 bases and at J to 7 bases, leaving 7 bases not matched to a gene. CDR3 in amino acids: CASSGQGGFGEAFF. The CDR3 nucleotides are TGTGCCAGCAGCGGACAGGGGGGATTTGGTGAAGCTTTCTTT. The full variable domain, with the rest looked up from reference TRBV7-3 and TRBJ1-1, is GAGVSQTPSNKVTEKGKYVELRCDPISGHTALYWYRQSLGQGPEFLIYFQGTGAADDSGLPNDRFFAVRPEGSVSTLKIQRTERGDSAVYLCASSGQGGFGEAFFGQGTRLTVV.

CDR3 bases: TGTGCCAGTCGTTATAATGTGAACACTGAAGCTTTCTTT. Amino acids: CASRYNVNTEAFF. This rearrangement joins TRBV19 to TRBJ1-1; D call uncertain. Germline V gene lookup returns CDR1 LNHDA and CDR2 SQIVND (reference sequence). This CDR3 contains 13 residues. V dropped 8 bases and J dropped 0 bases, with 10 bases sitting between them.

Concerning this clone: One end of the junction is discordant with germline, which a read error may explain. The J gene is TRBJ2-7, the V gene TRBV11-2; 10 bases line up with TRBD1. Germline V lookup: CDR1 SGHAT, CDR2 FQNNGV. The CDR3 totals 12 residues. This CDR3 reads CASSNHGTGVNF. Written as DNA, the CDR3 is TGTGCCAGCAGCAATCACGGGACAGGGGTGAACTTC.

V usage is TRBV10-1 and J usage is TRBJ2-2; D is perhaps TRBD2 (5 bases). The CDR3 spans 12 residues. Germline V CDR1 and CDR2: WNHNN, SYGVQD (reference sequence). Trimming left V 0 bases short and J 11 bases short, with 7 bases between. The CDR3 DNA reads TGCGCCAGCAGTGAGTCCGAGGGAGAGCTGTTTTTT. Translating gives CASSESEGELFF.

This clone was counted between two and nine times. The V call is TRBV28, the J call TRBJ2-5; D might be TRBD2 (6 bases). The CDR3 is 13 amino acids. CDR1 is MDHEN, CDR2 SYDVKM, per germline. With 3 bases removed from V and 4 bases from J, the gap between germline ends came to 9 bases. The CDR3 nucleotides are TGTGCCAGCAGTTTGCGACTAGGAGAGACCCAGTACTTC. Translating gives CASSLRLGETQYF. The full variable domain, its missing parts supplied by reference TRBV28 and TRBJ2-5, is DVKVTQSSRYLVKRTGEKVFLECVQDMDHENMFWYRQDPGLGLRLIYFSYDVKMKEKGDIPEGYSVSREKKERFSLILESASTNQTSMYLCASSLRLGETQYFGPGTRLLVL.

This chain links TRBV18 with TRBJ1-2; 8 nucleotides match TRBD1. The J segment lost 7 bases and the V segment lost 6 bases, leaving 13 bases of the junction unmatched. The CDR3 is made up of 15 amino acids. Looked up from germline, CDR1 is KGHSH and CDR2 is LQKENI. CDR3 DNA sequence: TGTGCCAGCTCCCCCGACAGGGGAGGGGGTCGTGGCTACACCTTC. Translating gives CASSPDRGGGRGYTF.

The chain uses TRBV15 and TRBJ1-6; 9 bases map to TRBD1. The junction had 3 bases not matched to a gene; V was cut back by 4 bases and J by 2 bases. This CDR3 contains 16 residues. In germline, CDR1 is LNHNV, CDR2 YYDKDF (reference sequence). CDR3 loop: CATSMRTGAYNSPLHF. The CDR3 bases are TGTGCCACCAGCATGAGGACAGGGGCCTATAATTCACCCCTCCACTTT.

In its sample, this clone was seen many times. The chain couples TRBV28 to TRBJ2-2; D assignment may be TRBD1 or TRBD2 (5 bases each). V was clipped by 5 bases and J by 1 base, with 14 bases between them. CDR3 size: 16 residues. Germline loops: CDR1 MDHEN, CDR2 SYDVKM. The CDR3 DNA follows: TGTGCCAGCAGTCGGACCGGGACGAGGAACACCGGGGAGCTGTTTTTT. Translating gives CASSRTGTRNTGELFF. Full variable domain (missing parts from reference TRBV28 and TRBJ2-2): DVKVTQSSRYLVKRTGEKVFLECVQDMDHENMFWYRQDPGLGLRLIYFSYDVKMKEKGDIPEGYSVSREKKERFSLILESASTNQTSMYLCASSRTGTRNTGELFFGEGSRLTVL.

V is TRBV12-1 and J is TRBJ2-5; the D call TRBD2 from the table was never checked on the DNA. TRBV12-1 constitutes a pseudogene. This CDR3 comprises 14 residues. The CDR3 spells CASSLIRAGETQYF. For the CDR3, the DNA is TGTGCCAGCAGCTTAATCCGGGCGGGTGAGACCCAGTACTTC.

The genes are TRBV6-1 and TRBJ1-5; the D gene is possibly TRBD1 (5 bases). Germline lookup yields CDR1 MNHNS and CDR2 SASEGT. Deletions cut 3 bases from V and 8 bases from J, with 20 bases between. The CDR3 has 16 amino acids. In DNA, the CDR3 is TGTGCCAGCAGTGAGAGACAGTTTGAGCACCATGAGCCCCAGCATTTT. Protein sequence: CASSERQFEHHEPQHF.

The count of this clone is one. V and J are TRBV7-2 and TRBJ2-5, with D tentatively TRBD1 or TRBD2 (6 bases each). V lost 1 base, J lost 4 bases, and 13 bases lay in between. The CDR3 totals 15 residues. In germline, CDR1 is SGHTA, CDR2 FQGNSA. This CDR3 is CASSLEGGGGETQYF. As DNA, the CDR3 is TGTGCCAGCAGCTTAGAGGGCGGAGGGGGAGAGACCCAGTACTTC. The variable domain in full, completed from reference TRBV7-2 and TRBJ2-5, reads GAGVSQSPSNKVTEKGKDVELRCDPISGHTALYWYRQSLGQGLEFLIYFQGNSAPDKSGLPSDRFSAERTGGSVSTLTIQRTQQEDSAVYLCASSLEGGGGETQYFGPGTRLLVL.

This clone was counted between two and nine times. The CDR3: CASSLQERSYEQYF. CDR3 bases: TGCGCCAGCAGCCTTCAGGAGAGGTCCTACGAGCAGTACTTC. The chain couples TRBV4-1 to TRBJ2-7; D call uncertain. The CDR3 extends over 14 amino acids. Germline assignment: CDR1 MGHRA and CDR2 YSYEKL. Trimming took 4 bases from V and 1 from J, leaving 11 bases between them.

The chain links TRBV7-3 to TRBJ2-5; D remains unclear. The germline V and J ends were trimmed by 4 bases and 4 bases, with 13 bases remaining between them. This CDR3 has 14 amino acids. CDR1 and CDR2 (germline): SGHTA, FQGTGA. The chain's CDR3 is CASSSPEWGETQYF. As DNA, the CDR3 is TGTGCCAGCAGCTCGCCAGAGTGGGGAGAGACCCAGTACTTC.

The chain carries TRBV28 and TRBJ2-7; TRBD1 matches at 7 bases. The J segment lost 2 bases and the V segment lost 6 bases, leaving 4 bases of the junction unmatched. Germline assignment: CDR1 MDHEN and CDR2 SYDVKM. CDR3 length equals 13 residues. The CDR3 spells CASRRQGPYEQYF. The CDR3 region has the DNA TGTGCCAGCAGAAGACAGGGCCCCTACGAGCAGTACTTC.

This clone was observed a few times. The same CDR3 can be traced to other DNA sequences in this sample. This chain connects TRBV5-6 to TRBJ2-3; TRBD2 matches 7 bases. J lost 3 bases, V lost 0 bases, and 1 base had no gene match. Germline V CDR1 and CDR2: SGHDT, YYEEEE. The CDR3 extends over 14 amino acids. The CDR3 loop reads CASSLGGGTDTQYF. CDR3 sequence (DNA): TGTGCCAGCAGCTTGGGGGGAGGGACAGATACGCAGTATTTT.

This chain connects TRBV7-9 to TRBJ2-7, with D possibly matching TRBD1 (5 bases). V lost 6 bases, J lost 3 bases, and 9 bases lay in between. The V gene's germline CDR1 is SEHNR and CDR2 FQNEAQ (reference sequence). The CDR3 is made up of 12 amino acids. CDR3 in amino acids: CASSKTDYEQYF. The DNA of the CDR3 is TGTGCCAGCAGTAAGACAGACTACGAGCAGTACTTC. Full variable domain (remainder filled in from reference TRBV7-9 and TRBJ2-7): DTGVSQNPRHKITKRGQNVTFRCDPISEHNRLYWYRQTLGQGPEFLTYFQNEAQLEKSRLLSDRFSAERPKGSFSTLEIQRTEQGDSAMYLCASSKTDYEQYFGPGTRLTVT.

The chain recombines TRBV2 with TRBJ1-2; 7 positions agree with TRBD1. V lost 8 bases and J lost 2; bases outside the gene matches: 5. This CDR3 has 13 residues. Germline lookup yields CDR1 SNHLY and CDR2 FYNNEI. CDR3 protein: CASLPGQNYGYTF. CDR3 DNA: TGTGCCAGCCTCCCGGGACAGAACTATGGCTACACCTTC.

Written as DNA, the CDR3 is TGTGCCAGCAGTTCTACCGGCCACCTAGCGGGCAATGAGCAGTTCTTC. This encodes CASSSTGHLAGNEQFF. This chain connects TRBV28 to TRBJ2-1, with TRBD2 matching 8 bases. The V gene's germline CDR1 is MDHEN and CDR2 SYDVKM. The length of the CDR3 is 16 residues. J was trimmed by 6 bases and V by 4 bases; bases with no gene match: 11.

This clone was counted a few times. The chain uses TRBV29-1 and TRBJ2-1; 9 nucleotides match TRBD2. Trimming removed 6 bases from V and 8 bases from J; junction bases left unmatched: 5. Germline CDR1 is SQVTM and CDR2 is ANQGSEA. The CDR3 spans 12 residues. The CDR3 spells CSVETSGDEQFF. In DNA, the CDR3 is TGCAGCGTGGAGACTAGCGGCGATGAGCAGTTCTTC.

The rearrangement joins TRBV4-3 to TRBJ1-4; D unclear. The V and J ends lost 0 bases and 5 bases respectively, with 10 bases between them. The CDR3 loop spans 15 amino acids. In germline, CDR1 is LGHNA, CDR2 YSLEER. CDR3 region: CASSQEPSRNEKLFF. CDR3 bases: TGCGCCAGCAGCCAAGAACCCTCCAGGAATGAAAAACTGTTTTTT.

Comments on this clone: The same CDR3 arises from other DNA sequences in this sample as well. V and J are TRBV29-1 and TRBJ1-2; 8 nucleotides match TRBD1. V trimming: 4 bases; J trimming: 8 bases; junction bases outside the gene matches: 9. The germline V gene has CDR1 SQVTM and CDR2 ANQGSEA. The CDR3 sequence is 13 residues long. This CDR3 is CSVVGQGAWGYTF. The CDR3 DNA is TGCAGCGTTGTGGGGCAGGGGGCTTGGGGCTACACCTTC.

This chain uses TRBV27 with TRBJ2-3; possible D gene TRBD2, 5 bases. The CDR3 is 13 residues long. V was shortened by 3 bases and J by 2 bases, with 6 bases between the two germline ends. Germline loops: CDR1 MNHEY, CDR2 SMNVEV (reference sequence). As DNA, the CDR3 is TGTGCCAGCAGTTTCGGGAACACAGATACGCAGTATTTT. Amino acid sequence: CASSFGNTDTQYF.

The V and J genes are TRBV5-6 and TRBJ2-7; 14 bases line up with TRBD2. The CDR3 covers 17 residues. Germline assignment: CDR1 SGHDT and CDR2 YYEEEE. J gave up 1 base and V 4 bases, and 7 bases lay outside the gene matches. CDR3 in amino acids: CASSPGLAGVKSYEQYF. DNA for the CDR3: TGTGCCAGCAGCCCGGGACTAGCGGGAGTCAAATCCTACGAGCAGTACTTC.

This clone has just one count. CDR3 loop: CASSPKPQGARGGTDTQYF. CDR3 DNA sequence: TGCGCCAGCAGCCCGAAACCCCAGGGGGCGCGAGGGGGCACAGATACGCAGTATTTT. The genes are TRBV5-1 and TRBJ2-3; 8 bases are shared with TRBD1. CDR1 and CDR2 from the germline V gene are SGHRS and YFSETQ. Trimming at V came to 4 bases and at J to 1 base, leaving 17 bases not matched to a gene. The CDR3 has 19 residues.

The table lists this clone with a few counts. The rearrangement joins TRBV7-9 to TRBJ2-7, with D possibly TRBD2 on 6 matching bases. The CDR3 runs to 12 residues. V was cut by 5 bases and J by 7 bases, with 12 bases left in between. Germline V gene lookup returns CDR1 SEHNR and CDR2 FQNEAQ (reference sequence). CDR3 in amino acids: CASSQPGSEQYF. The DNA of the CDR3 is TGTGCCAGCAGCCAACCCGGGAGTGAGCAGTACTTC.

Comment on this clone: Other DNA sequences in the same sample also yield this CDR3. The genes are TRBV7-9 and TRBJ2-3; 7 nucleotides agree with TRBD1. The CDR3 has 14 amino acids. V lost 1 base and J lost 5; bases outside the gene matches: 3. CDR1 is SEHNR and CDR2 is FQNEAQ in the germline V gene (reference sequence). CDR3 nucleotides: TGTGCCAGCAGCTTAGGACAGGGTGGAGATACGCAGTATTTT. Its translation: CASSLGQGGDTQYF.

This clone has a single count. Other DNA variants within this sample encode the same CDR3. This rearrangement joins TRBV7-9 to TRBJ1-2, with D maybe TRBD1 (5 bases). Germline CDR1 and CDR2: SEHNR and FQNEAQ (reference sequence). This CDR3 comprises 12 residues. V gave up 5 bases and J gave up 5 bases, with 9 bases separating them. CDR3 bases: TGTGCCAGCAGCCTCGGGGGATATGGCTACACCTTC. Translation gives CASSLGGYGYTF.

This clone came up a few times. The same CDR3 also results from other DNA sequences found in this sample. The gene calls are TRBV6-5 and TRBJ2-7; tentative D call: TRBD2 (5 bases). The CDR3 is 13 residues long. Per the germline V gene, CDR1 is MNHEY and CDR2 is SVGAGI. V was shortened by 0 bases and J by 3 bases, with 6 bases between the two germline ends. The CDR3 reads CASSYSRDYEQYF. The CDR3 DNA is TGTGCCAGCAGTTACTCCCGGGACTACGAGCAGTACTTC.

The rearrangement joins TRBV5-1 to TRBJ2-7; TRBD1 might be the D (6 bases). Germline lookup yields CDR1 SGHRS and CDR2 YFSETQ. The CDR3 has 14 residues. Deletions cut 3 bases from V and 8 bases from J, with 18 bases between. CDR3 loop: CASSWPRDTRKQYF. CDR3 sequence (DNA): TGCGCCAGCAGCTGGCCCCGGGACACCCGAAAGCAGTACTTC. Full variable domain (remainder filled in from reference TRBV5-1 and TRBJ2-7): KAGVTQTPRYLIKTRGQQVTLSCSPISGHRSVSWYQQTPGQGLQFLFEYFSETQRNKGNFPGRFSGRQFSNSRSEMNVSTLELGDSALYLCASSWPRDTRKQYFGPGTRLTVT.

The chain joins TRBV11-2 to TRBJ2-5; D is ambiguous. Trimming took off 3 bases at V and 1 base at J, with 3 bases between the two ends. The length of the CDR3 is 12 residues. Germline V gene data show CDR1 as SGHAT and CDR2 as FQNNGV. The CDR3 region has the DNA TGTGCCAGCAGCTTGGTCCAAGAGACCCAGTACTTC. Translated: CASSLVQETQYF.